These T cell receptor beta chains were read from a single sample in a study of cytomegalovirus exposure and HLA in healthy donors. The protocol was immunoSEQ multiplex PCR, while the TCRdb copy is restricted to in-frame clones and leaves out a portion. The repertoire consists of some 100,000 clones, with roughly 82% occurring once and the leading ten covering roughly 1.2%. The sequenced sample consisted of PBMCs. The source is a woman between 18 and 29 years old in good health and CMV-seronegative. Both conserved end residues are part of each CDR3. Fields, in order: J gene, V gene, D gene, clone size, CDR3 DNA, CDR3 protein. A D gene is named only where the DNA matches it firmly. Clone size is stated in some rows and not others, as once, few, many or a class when expanded.

TRBJ2-1 | TRBV28 | . | . | TGTGCCAGCAGTTTGTTTGAGGCAGAGCAGTTCTTC | CASSLFEAEQFF
TRBJ1-4 | TRBV14 | TRBD1 | . | TGTGCCAGCAGCCCCGACAGGGGTCTGACTAATGAAAAACTGTTTTTT | CASSPDRGLTNEKLFF
TRBJ2-1 | TRBV14 | TRBD2 | once | TGTGCCAGCAGCCAAGGTCGTCGAGGACTAGCGGGGGGGAATGAGCAGTTCTTC | CASSQGRRGLAGGNEQFF
TRBJ2-7 | TRBV2 | . | . | TGTGCCAGCAGTGGGACTGTGGGGGCCTCCTACGAGCAGTACTTC | CASSGTVGASYEQYF
TRBJ1-2 | TRBV5-6 | . | . | TGTGCCAGCAGCTTGTTGCCAGGGGCTGGCTACACCTTC | CASSLLPGAGYTF
TRBJ2-1 | TRBV27 | TRBD1 | . | TGTGCCAGCAGTTCTCAGGGGGCTAACAATGAGCAGTTCTTC | CASSSQGANNEQFF
TRBJ2-2 | TRBV5-4 | TRBD1 | . | TGTGCCAGCAGCCCACTGAGGGACAGAAACACCGGGGAGCTGTTTTTT | CASSPLRDRNTGELFF
TRBJ2-7 | TRBV27 | TRBD1 | . | TGTGCCACCTCAAAATGGACAGGCTCCTACGAGCAGTACTTC | CATSKWTGSYEQYF
TRBJ2-7 | TRBV9 | . | once | TGTGCCAGCAGCGTAATGGGCGACAGCTCCTACGAGCAGTACTTC | CASSVMGDSSYEQYF
TRBJ1-6 | TRBV11-3 | . | . | TGTGCCAGCAGCACCCCCCGAGCTCAGGATAATTCACCCCTCCACTTT | CASSTPRAQDNSPLHF
TRBJ2-2 | TRBV2 | . | once | TGTGCCAGCACCTTGAGAGGAACAGGTAACACCGGGGAGCTGTTTTTT | CASTLRGTGNTGELFF
TRBJ1-1 | TRBV7-9 | TRBD1 | once | TGTGCCAGCAGCTTAAGTACAGGGGGCAACACTGAAGCTTTCTTT | CASSLSTGGNTEAFF
TRBJ2-5 | TRBV7-9 | TRBD2 | . | TGTGCCAGCAGAGATACGGGACTAGCGAAAGAGACCCAGTACTTC | CASRDTGLAKETQYF
TRBJ1-2 | TRBV28 | . | . | TGTGCCAGCAGTTTTCAGGGTTACTATGGCTACACCTTC | CASSFQGYYGYTF
TRBJ2-3 | TRBV27 | TRBD1 | . | TGTGCCATCAACCCGGGACAGGAAGATCAGACCCGCACAGATACGCAGTATTTT | CAINPGQEDQTRTDTQYF
TRBJ1-5 | TRBV28 | TRBD1 | few | TGTGCCAGCAGTACAACTTTACTAACCGCGGGACAGGGGGTAGGTAGCAATCAGCCCCAGCATTTT | CASSTTLLTAGQGVGSNQPQHF
TRBJ1-3 | TRBV28 | . | . | TGTGCCAGCAGTTTAACAGTTGGAAACACCATATATTTT | CASSLTVGNTIYF